These 18 T cell receptor beta chains were all obtained from the same sample, sequenced in a study of beta chain features in type 1 diabetes. Expressed TCRB transcripts got sequenced, as all isolated RNA was reverse transcribed. The method was immunoSEQ multiplex PCR; TCRdb's version includes in-frame clones alone and lacks a portion of them. The table shows about 350,000 clones, with around 20% occurring only once. Sequencing was performed on naive CD4+ T cells from blood. The source is a woman aged 18 to 35 in good health.

This clone was seen a handful of times. J is TRBJ2-7 and V is TRBV5-6; 10 bases agree with TRBD1. The CDR3 length is 15 residues. Unmatched junction bases numbered 3, after V lost 1 base and J lost 2 bases. CDR1 and CDR2 from the germline V gene are SGHDT and YYEEEE. CDR3 sequence reads: CASSLWGQGTYEQYF. In DNA, the CDR3 is TGTGCCAGCAGCTTGTGGGGACAGGGGACCTACGAGCAGTACTTC.

This clone occurred a few times. V is TRBV14 and J is TRBJ2-7; TRBD2 might be the D (5 bases). Germline V gene sequence: CDR1 SGHDN, CDR2 FVKESK. The CDR3 covers 15 residues. The ends were cut back, 4 bases at V and 2 bases at J, with 15 bases in the middle. As DNA, the CDR3 is TGTGCCAGCAGCCGACGGGGATACCCCCCCTACGAGCAGTACTTC. Translation: CASSRRGYPPYEQYF.

This clone turned up a few times. The chain carries TRBV7-8 and TRBJ1-2; 7 bases map to TRBD1. The trim removed 1 base at V and 3 bases at J, leaving 8 bases unmatched. In germline, CDR1 is SGHVS, CDR2 FQNEAQ. CDR3 length: 16 residues. The CDR3 sequence is CASSLDGQEVYYGYTF. The DNA of the CDR3 is TGTGCCAGCAGCTTAGATGGACAGGAGGTGTACTATGGCTACACCTTC.

This chain joins TRBV7-9 and TRBJ2-3; 15 nucleotides match TRBD2. The CDR3 is made up of 15 amino acids. The V gene end was trimmed by 6 bases and the J gene end by 8 bases; junction bases not matched to a gene: 6. Germline CDR1 is SEHNR and CDR2 is FQNEAQ (reference sequence). This CDR3 is CASRDGLAGGPTQYF. CDR3 bases: TGTGCCAGCAGAGACGGACTAGCGGGGGGGCCTACGCAGTATTTT.

This clone has a handful of counts. The chain employs TRBV14 and TRBJ1-2, with 7 bases lining up with TRBD1. V gave up 9 bases and J gave up 7 bases; unmatched junction bases: 11. This CDR3 region has 13 residues. Germline CDR1 reads SGHDN; CDR2 reads FVKESK. The CDR3 sequence is CASRKTGIGGYTF. CDR3 DNA sequence: TGTGCCAGTCGGAAGACAGGGATCGGTGGCTACACCTTC.

J is TRBJ2-6 and V is TRBV4-2, with D perhaps TRBD1 (6 bases). Germline-derived CDR1 and CDR2 are LGHNA and YNFKEQ. There are 18 residues in the CDR3. Trimming took off 3 bases at V and 0 bases at J, with 15 bases between the two ends. CDR3 nucleotides: TGTGCCAGCAGCCAGGCACGCGGACAGAACTCTGGGGCCAACGTCCTGACTTTC. Translating it yields CASSQARGQNSGANVLTF.

The rearrangement uses TRBV13 and TRBJ1-3; D is ambiguous. Trimming took 6 bases from V and 0 from J, leaving 15 bases between them. Per germline, CDR1 PRHDT and CDR2 FYEKMQ (reference sequence). The CDR3 sequence is 16 residues long. The CDR3 DNA follows: TGTGCCAGCAGGGAATGGGTAGGGAGCTCTGGAAACACCATATATTTT. It yields the protein CASREWVGSSGNTIYF.

V usage is TRBV7-8 and J usage is TRBJ2-1; TRBD2 is a possible D gene (5 bases). Germline assignment: CDR1 SGHVS and CDR2 FQNEAQ. Trimming removed 0 bases at V and 7 bases at J, with 13 bases between. The CDR3 extends over 15 amino acids. The CDR3 region is CASSLAFIGGNEQFF. CDR3 DNA sequence: TGTGCCAGCAGCTTAGCGTTCATAGGAGGAAATGAGCAGTTCTTC. The full variable domain, rest sourced from reference TRBV7-8 and TRBJ2-1, is GAGVSQSPRYKVAKRGQDVALRCDPISGHVSLFWYQQALGQGPEFLTYFQNEAQLDKSGLPSDRFFAERPEGSVSTLKIQRTQQEDSAVYLCASSLAFIGGNEQFFGPGTRLTVL.

The chain couples TRBV5-1 to TRBJ1-2, with TRBD1 matching over 11 bases. Germline V gene sequence: CDR1 SGHRS, CDR2 YFSETQ. This CDR3 has 13 residues. Losses at the gene ends were 1 base for V and 12 bases for J; bases not matched to a gene: 5. The DNA for the CDR3 is TGCGCCAGCAGCTTGAGGACAGGGGGCAGTCACACCTTC. Amino acids: CASSLRTGGSHTF.

This clone was counted only a few times. Other DNA sequences in this sample translate to the same CDR3. This chain uses TRBV4-1 with TRBJ2-5; D not resolved. V was trimmed by 1 base and J by 4 bases, leaving 7 bases between them. The CDR3 length is 13 residues. Germline V gives CDR1 MGHRA, CDR2 YSYEKL. CDR3 nucleotide sequence: TGCGCCAGCAGCCAAGTACTGGTAGAGACCCAGTACTTC. Encoded protein: CASSQVLVETQYF.

The chain carries TRBV4-1 and TRBJ1-1; 7 nucleotides agree with TRBD1. Germline loops: CDR1 MGHRA, CDR2 YSYEKL. V lost 5 bases, J lost 5 bases, and 5 bases stayed unmatched. The CDR3 extends over 13 amino acids. CDR3 bases: TGCGCCAGCAGCTCCCAGGGGGGAACTGAAGCTTTCTTT. The encoded protein is CASSSQGGTEAFF.

In its sample, this clone was seen a few times. This chain links TRBV7-2 with TRBJ2-7, with D possibly being TRBD1 (7 bases). Looked up from germline, CDR1 is SGHTA and CDR2 is FQGNSA. CDR3 length: 15 residues. The V gene lost 5 bases and the J gene lost 1 base, with 15 bases spanning the gap. This CDR3 is CASSSDREASYEQYF. For the CDR3, the DNA is TGTGCCAGCAGCAGTGACAGGGAGGCGTCCTACGAGCAGTACTTC.

The chain has TRBV5-1 and TRBJ1-1; a weak D match, TRBD1 (5 bases). Germline V gene sequence: CDR1 SGHRS, CDR2 YFSETQ. Trimming stripped 6 bases from V and 6 bases from J, with 18 bases between. The CDR3 is 14 amino acids. The CDR3 DNA is TGCGCCAGCACCGGCCCAGGGTTTCCCGCTGAAGCTTTCTTT. It codes for CASTGPGFPAEAFF.

This chain joins TRBV13 and TRBJ1-3, with D possibly TRBD1 on 5 matching bases. Deletions cut 1 base from V and 0 bases from J, with 10 bases between. Germline lookup yields CDR1 PRHDT and CDR2 FYEKMQ (reference sequence). This CDR3 contains 16 residues. CDR3 region: CASSLEPGNSGNTIYF. DNA of the CDR3: TGTGCCAGCAGCTTAGAGCCAGGGAACTCTGGAAACACCATATATTTT.

Only a few counts were recorded for this clone. This chain joins TRBV6-6 and TRBJ1-1, with D perhaps matching TRBD1 (6 bases). The CDR3 is made up of 12 amino acids. Germline lookup yields CDR1 MNHNY and CDR2 SVGAGI (reference sequence). The CDR3 sequence: CAHGDMNTEAFF. The CDR3 DNA reads TGTGCGCATGGGGACATGAACACTGAAGCTTTCTTT.

This clone has more than one count but fewer than ten. The chain recombines TRBV30 with TRBJ2-1; weak D call: TRBD1 (6 bases). The CDR3 spans 14 residues. V was cut by 3 bases and J by 9 bases, with 18 bases left in between. Per germline, CDR1 GTSNPN and CDR2 SVGIG (reference sequence). The CDR3 DNA sequence: TGTGCCTGGAGCTTCCCGACACAGGGAATTGAGCAGTTCTTC. Protein: CAWSFPTQGIEQFF. Supplemented by reference TRBV30 and TRBJ2-1, the full variable domain reads SQTIHQWPATLVQPVGSPLSLECTVEGTSNPNLYWYRQAAGRGLQLLFYSVGIGQISSEVPQNLSASRPQDRQFILSSKKLLLSDSGFYLCAWSFPTQGIEQFFGPGTRLTVL.

In its sample, this clone was seen a few times. This chain uses TRBV5-1 with TRBJ1-1, with D maybe TRBD1 (6 bases). CDR3 length: 15 residues. Germline V gene sequence: CDR1 SGHRS, CDR2 YFSETQ. V lost 1 base and J lost 0, with 10 bases in between. The CDR3 DNA sequence: TGCGCCAGCAGCTTGACAGGGAATATGAACACTGAAGCTTTCTTT. Translating gives CASSLTGNMNTEAFF. Looking up the rest from reference TRBV5-1 and TRBJ1-1 gives the full variable domain: KAGVTQTPRYLIKTRGQQVTLSCSPISGHRSVSWYQQTPGQGLQFLFEYFSETQRNKGNFPGRFSGRQFSNSRSEMNVSTLELGDSALYLCASSLTGNMNTEAFFGQGTRLTVV.

The chain combines TRBV18 with TRBJ2-5; a weak D match, TRBD1 (5 bases). V was shortened by 1 base and J by 5 bases, with 11 bases between the two germline ends. CDR1 KGHSH and CDR2 LQKENI come from the germline V gene. This CDR3 region has 14 residues. CDR3 DNA: TGTGCCAGCTCACCACGGCAGGGATTGGAGACCCAGTACTTC. It yields the protein CASSPRQGLETQYF. Supplemented by reference TRBV18 and TRBJ2-5, the full variable domain reads NAGVMQNPRHLVRRRGQEARLRCSPMKGHSHVYWYRQLPEEGLKFMVYLQKENIIDESGMPKERFSAEFPKEGPSILRIQQVVRGDSAAYFCASSPRQGLETQYFGPGTRLLVL.